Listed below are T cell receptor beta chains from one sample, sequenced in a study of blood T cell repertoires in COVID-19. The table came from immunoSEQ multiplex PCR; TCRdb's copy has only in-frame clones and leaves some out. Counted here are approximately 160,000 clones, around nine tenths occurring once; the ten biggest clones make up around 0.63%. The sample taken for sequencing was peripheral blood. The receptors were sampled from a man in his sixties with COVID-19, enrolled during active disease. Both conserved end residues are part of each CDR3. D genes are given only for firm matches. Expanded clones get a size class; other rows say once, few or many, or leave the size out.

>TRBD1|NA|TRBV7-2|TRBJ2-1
TGTGCCAGCAGCTTATCTTTTGCACAGGGGGGTTTTGGTGAGCAGTTCTTC
CASSLSFAQGGFGEQFF
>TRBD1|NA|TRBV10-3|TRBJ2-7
TGTGCCATCAGTGAGTCGGGGGGACAGGGACCCTCCGAGCAGTACTTC
CAISESGGQGPSEQYF
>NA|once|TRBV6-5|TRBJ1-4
TGTGCCAGCAGTTACTCGACTCGTCCTAATGAAAAACTGTTTTTT
CASSYSTRPNEKLFF
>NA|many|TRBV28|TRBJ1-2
TGTGCCAGCAGCCGCAGATTGGCGCCCGCGGATGGCTACACCTTC
CASSRRLAPADGYTF
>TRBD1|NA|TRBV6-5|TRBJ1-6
TGTGCCAGCAGTAAGACAGGGGGCGAGGGTTCACCCCTCCACTTT
CASSKTGGEGSPLHF
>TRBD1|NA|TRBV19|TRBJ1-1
TGTGCCAGTAGGCCACACCAGGGGGCGAGAACTGAAGCTTTCTTT
CASRPHQGARTEAFF
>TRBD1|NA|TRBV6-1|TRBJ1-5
TGTGCCAGCTGTGAGACAGGGTTGGGGAATCAGCCCCAGCATTTT
CASCETGLGNQPQHF
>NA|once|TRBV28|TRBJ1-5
TGTGCCAGCAGTCCTAGACCTACAGGGCCAAATCAGCCCCAGCATTTT
CASSPRPTGPNQPQHF
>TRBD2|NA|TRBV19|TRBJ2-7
TGTGCCAGTAGTATCGGGGGCGCTAGCGGGGACTCCTACGAGCAGTACTTC
CASSIGGASGDSYEQYF
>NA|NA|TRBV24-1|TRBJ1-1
TGTGCCACCAGAACGGACAGAGACCCCACTGAAGCTTTCTTT
CATRTDRDPTEAFF
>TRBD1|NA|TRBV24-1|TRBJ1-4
TGTGCCACCAGTGATCCCGGGACAGGCGTTAATGAAAAACTGTTTTTT
CATSDPGTGVNEKLFF
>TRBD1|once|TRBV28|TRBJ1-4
TGTGCCAGCAGTTCCAGGGGGCGAGGGATAGAGAAACTGTTTTTT
CASSSRGRGIEKLFF
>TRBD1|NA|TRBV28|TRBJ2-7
TGTGCCAGCAGTTCCGGACAGGAGCCCTACGAGCAGTACTTC
CASSSGQEPYEQYF
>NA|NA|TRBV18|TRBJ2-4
TGTGCCAGCTGTACAGGGAACATAGCCAAAAACATTCAGTACTTC
CASCTGNIAKNIQYF
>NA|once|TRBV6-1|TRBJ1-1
TGTGCCAGCAGTGAATTCTACGTATGGTCTTCTCCCACTGAAGCTTTCTTT
CASSEFYVWSSPTEAFF
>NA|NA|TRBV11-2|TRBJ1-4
TGTGCCAGCAGCTTAAGCCAGGGAGGGGGTGAAAAACTGTTTTTT
CASSLSQGGGEKLFF
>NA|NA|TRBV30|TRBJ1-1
TGTGCCTGGAGTGTAGGGGCTGGGACTGAAGCTTTCTTT
CAWSVGAGTEAFF
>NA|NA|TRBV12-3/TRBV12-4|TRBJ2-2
TGTGCCAGCAGGCTAGGTACCGGGGAGCTGTTTTTT
CASRLGTGELFF
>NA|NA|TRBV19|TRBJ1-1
TGTGCCAGTAGTATAGAACCAAGGGCGCCGAGGGGGGAAGCTTTCTTT
CASSIEPRAPRGEAFF
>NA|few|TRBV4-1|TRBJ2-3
TGCGCCAGCAGCCAAGACGGCAGGGTCCAGGATGCGCAGTATTTT
CASSQDGRVQDAQYF
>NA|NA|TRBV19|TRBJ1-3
TGTGCCAGTAGTTTGCAGGGATACACAACTGGAAACACCATATATTTT
CASSLQGYTTGNTIYF
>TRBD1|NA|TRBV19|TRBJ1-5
TGTGCCAGTAATCAGGGGGCGGATAGCAATCAGCCCCAGCATTTT
CASNQGADSNQPQHF
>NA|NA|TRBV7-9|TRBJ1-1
TGTGCCAGCAGCTTAGCCACAGGGCGGAACACTGAAGCTTTCTTT
CASSLATGRNTEAFF